This T cell receptor beta chain emerged from a study of metastatic and nonmetastatic thyroid tumors. Turning to the study itself: Samples came from malignant and benign thyroid patients, and repertoires were compared across blood and tumor or nodule tissue. Findings of the study overall: Relative to benign nodules, malignant thyroid tumors were reportedly characterized by significantly elevated TCR beta diversity in blood and tumor.

The CDR3 is made up of 14 amino acids. V lost 6 bases to trimming and J lost 3 bases; unmatched junction nucleotides: 2. Authors' processing steps: In papillary thyroid cancer, a distant-metastasis classifier was built using CDR3 differences across clinicopathological groups. TCRdb re-called clones from the PCR reads using MiXCR. Clone size and V and J calls follow TCRdb, not the original study. The data contain approximately 21,000 clones, roughly 21% of them singletons. Each patient went into thyroid surgery without having received any treatment. This clone was found a few times. Its antigen is unidentified.

This chain connects TRBV12-3 or TRBV12-4 to TRBJ2-7, with 13 bases matching TRBD2. The TCR was taken from a female donor with papillary thyroid cancer or a benign thyroid nodule (not recorded which). Some clones in this sample may be carry-over from other donors' samples. The sequencing sample was made of blood. The CDR3 reads CASRRTSGSYEQYF. The DNA for the CDR3 is TGTGCCAGCAGGAGGACTAGCGGGAGCTACGAGCAGTACTTC.